This TCR beta chain comes out of a study of T cells in Graves' hyperthyroidism and ophthalmopathy. Authors of the study amplified TCR beta CDR3 regions from RNA transcripts. First-round RT-PCR of the TCR CDR3 relied on the HTBI primer set. MiXCR, run by TCRdb on the multiplex PCR reads, gives a single entry per CDR3 protein. The sample has 340,000 or so distinct CDR3 sequences; 15% to 20% are singletons. The germline V and J ends were trimmed by 1 base and 4 bases, with 10 bases remaining between them. Germline V CDR1 and CDR2: SEHNR, FQNEAQ (reference sequence). CDR3 length: 14 amino acids. The sequencing sample was made of blood. The V gene is TRBV7-9, the J gene TRBJ1-2, with D possibly being TRBD1 (5 bases). The source of this sequence is a woman between 45 and 65 years old with Graves' hyperthyroidism. The CDR3 region is CASSLGSGFYGYTF. CDR3 bases: TGTGCCAGCAGCTTAGGTTCAGGGTTCTATGGCTACACCTTC.